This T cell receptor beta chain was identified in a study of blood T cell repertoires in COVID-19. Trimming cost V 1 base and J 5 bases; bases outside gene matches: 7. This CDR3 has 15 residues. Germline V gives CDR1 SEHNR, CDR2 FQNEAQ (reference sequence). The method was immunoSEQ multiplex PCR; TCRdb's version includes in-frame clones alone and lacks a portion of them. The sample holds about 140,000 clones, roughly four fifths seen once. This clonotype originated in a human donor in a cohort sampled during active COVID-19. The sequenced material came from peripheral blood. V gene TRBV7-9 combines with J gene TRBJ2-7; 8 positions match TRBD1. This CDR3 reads CASSLGSDRDHEQYF. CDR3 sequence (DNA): TGTGCCAGCAGCTTAGGATCGGACAGGGATCACGAGCAGTACTTC. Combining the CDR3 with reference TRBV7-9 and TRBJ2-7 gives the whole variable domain DTGVSQNPRHKITKRGQNVTFRCDPISEHNRLYWYRQTLGQGPEFLTYFQNEAQLEKSRLLSDRFSAERPKGSFSTLEIQRTEQGDSAMYLCASSLGSDRDHEQYFGPGTRLTVT.